The T cell receptor beta chain under discussion was sequenced for a study of blood T cell repertoires in COVID-19 (dated by TCRdb to about 2020). Background on the whole study: Samples covering the acute and convalescent phases of COVID-19 were provided by collaborators in the United States, Italy and Spain. The sample metadata nearly always contained a de-identified subject ID, COVID-19 status, age in years and sex. The repertoires were made available in a free public database intended to serve as a resource for research on the immune response to SARS-CoV-2. Samples were obtained from the ongoing ImmuneRACE study (first 160 participants) and from 1,254 subjects provided by 6 global collaborators. Where available, HLA class I and class II types were taken from metadata supplied by the sample provider and were not determined by assay-based typing. Deeply sampled blood TCRbeta repertoires from subjects exposed to, actively infected with, or recovered from COVID-19 were included in the dataset. The material from the prospective study consisted of cDNA or gDNA derived from T cells, B-cell-depleted T cells, or PBMCs.

TCRbeta CDR3 regions were amplified from genomic DNA using the immunoSEQ Assay, a bias-controlled multiplex PCR. Under the source paper's analysis protocol: Within the assay, amplification of reference gene primers was used to estimate how many nucleated cells each sample contained. Sequence reads were collapsed and filtered to measure the absolute abundance of every unique TCRbeta CDR3 rearrangement. Productive Simpson clonality was computed per sample as the square root of Simpson's diversity index over productive rearrangements. TCRdb's version of the immuneACCESS table is confined to in-frame rearrangements and falls short of the full clone set. An unresolved V gene accounts for under half of the shortfall where checked; the remainder is of unknown origin. V and J calls and clone size come straight from that table; D and trimming were deduced from the DNA. The sample table holds 90,000 to 100,000 clones, of which about four fifths were seen once. Roughly a sixth of the sample belongs to the ten largest clones.

Results and caveats for the whole study, not just this receptor: How much clinical and demographic metadata was included differed by source and by participant, and the metadata was provided uncurated.

The V end loses 6 bases and the J end loses 2 bases, and a stretch of 10 bases separates them. As encoded in the germline V gene, CDR1 is SNHLY while CDR2 is FYNNEI. The CDR3 starts with the cysteine, ends with the phenylalanine, and has 13 residues. The entry retains the CDR3 DNA only, 39 bases that are in frame from base 1. Each collaborating institution followed its own protocols to collect whole blood in K2EDTA tubes. For TCRbeta analysis, collaborator samples were shipped as frozen whole blood, as isolated PBMCs, or as DNA extracted from either sample type. A word on this clone: The antigen this receptor binds is unknown. Per-base qualities were not stored, and no clone one base away is much larger.

The receptor comes from a woman aged 55-70 years with acute or convalescent COVID-19. The sequenced sample consisted of peripheral blood. In this chain, TRBV2 is recombined with TRBJ1-1; TRBD1 is a possible D gene, resting on 5 matching bases. The CDR3 sequence is CASSVTGNTEAFF. The sequenced DNA: TGTGCCAGCAGCGTTACAGGAAACACTGAAGCTTTCTTT.